This T cell receptor beta chain emerged from a study of blood T cells in healthy people across ages. This clonotype was recorded many times. The V gene lost 6 bases and the J gene lost 8 bases, with 10 bases spanning the gap. The CDR3 extends over 10 amino acids. The germline V gene encodes CDR1 DFQATT and CDR2 SNEGSKA (reference sequence). Next came a second PCR, run for 7 to 11 cycles, which used a sample-barcoded 5' primer along with a J-beta primer mix. TCRdb processed the 5' RACE reads anew with MiXCR; each CDR3 protein has one entry. The sample holds hundreds of thousands of distinct CDR3 sequences, approximately 43% seen once.

The genes are TRBV20-1 and TRBJ2-5; D not certain. This clonotype was obtained from a woman aged 60 to 75 in good health. The sample comprised blood. The CDR3 DNA sequence: TGCAGTGCCCCGCTGGGCACCCAGTACTTC. Translation gives CSAPLGTQYF.